This TCR beta chain appears in the sequencing data of a study of cytomegalovirus exposure and HLA in healthy donors. Study details: One earlier analysis, a look at about 179 million T cells, found approximately 120 million unique TCR beta sequences.

Comments on this clone: The antigen remains undetermined.

The primer mix had 60 Vbeta and 13 Jbeta primers. TCRdb's copy holds only in-frame clones and misses some; the assay was immunoSEQ multiplex PCR. This table holds 200,000 or so clones. Findings and caveats of the study: Available immune exposure information covered CMV serostatus only. HLA alleles showed associations with 15,000 to 20,000 TCR beta sequences in a later analysis, at a 0.05 false discovery rate.

Trimming cost V 2 bases and J 6 bases, with 20 bases left between them. Germline CDR1 is KGHSH and CDR2 is LQKENI. CDR3 length: 17 residues. Donors sampled were nominally healthy, though unrecorded immune exposures were likely. The chain joins TRBV18 to TRBJ1-5; D perhaps matches TRBD1 (6 bases). The sequence was collected from a boy under 18 in good health and CMV-seronegative. The source material was PBMCs. Here the CDR3 DNA reads TGTGCCAGCTCACCAGTTCCACCGGGACACGGGGTTCAGCCCCAGCATTTT. It is translated as CASSPVPPGHGVQPQHF.